This entry lists 29 T cell receptor beta chains sequenced from one sample in a study of T cells after yellow fever vaccination. TCRdb analysed the 5' RACE reads with MiXCR anew, one entry per CDR3 protein. The data show a few hundred thousand distinct CDR3 sequences, with around 4% seen just once and less than 25% held by the top ten. Material: PBMCs, obtained on the day of the yellow fever booster vaccination. Receptor source: a man aged 18-30 years who received the YFV17D yellow fever vaccine.

The chain recombines TRBV6-1 with TRBJ1-3, with D possibly matching TRBD1 (5 bases). V was clipped by 2 bases and J by 14 bases, with 13 bases between them. CDR1 is MNHNS, CDR2 SASEGT, per germline. This CDR3 has 12 residues. For the CDR3, the DNA is TGTGCCAGCAGTGAAATCATGGGGGTTGTATATTTT. It is translated as CASSEIMGVVYF.

The table lists this clonotype with a few counts. The chain employs TRBV11-2 and TRBJ2-4; 7 bases are a match to TRBD2. This CDR3 region has 17 residues. Looked up from germline, CDR1 is SGHAT and CDR2 is FQNNGV. V dropped 0 bases and J dropped 7; count of bases not matched to a gene: 12. The CDR3 DNA follows: TGTGCCAGCAGCTTAGATCAGTGGGGGGGGTACGTCAACATTCAGTACTTC. Translated, it gives CASSLDQWGGYVNIQYF. Using reference TRBV11-2 and TRBJ2-4 for the parts outside the CDR3, the full variable domain is EAGVAQSPRYKIIEKRQSVAFWCNPISGHATLYWYQQILGQGPKLLIQFQNNGVVDDSQLPKDRFSAERLKGVDSTLKIQPAKLEDSAVYLCASSLDQWGGYVNIQYFGAGTRLSVL.

This clonotype was seen more than once but under ten times. This chain connects TRBV9 to TRBJ1-2; D uncertain. Germline V CDR1 and CDR2: SGDLS, YYNGEE. Trimming cost V 4 bases and J 2 bases, with 15 bases left between them. The CDR3 is 15 residues long. The CDR3 sequence: CASSPQEGRNYGYTF. CDR3 nucleotide sequence: TGTGCCAGCAGCCCCCAGGAGGGCAGGAACTATGGCTACACCTTC.

This clonotype was seen only a few times. The V and J genes are TRBV5-1 and TRBJ2-3, with a possible D match to TRBD2 (7 bases). Trimming removed 2 bases at V and 5 bases at J, with 18 bases between. Germline loops: CDR1 SGHRS, CDR2 YFSETQ. CDR3 length: 16 residues. The CDR3 nucleotides read TGCGCCAGCAGCTTAACGGCGGGGGCCCCAGGAGATACGCAGTATTTT. Its protein product is CASSLTAGAPGDTQYF.

This clonotype was counted ten times or more. The chain recombines TRBV7-6 with TRBJ1-2, with 10 bases aligning to TRBD1. J was trimmed by 8 bases and V by 5 bases; bases with no gene match: 5. The CDR3 loop spans 13 amino acids. Germline V lookup: CDR1 SGHVS, CDR2 FNYEAQ. In DNA, the CDR3 is TGTGCCAGCAGCACCGGACAGGGGGGAGGCTACACCTTC. This gives the protein CASSTGQGGGYTF.

The chain links TRBV27 to TRBJ1-5; D is undetermined. CDR1 and CDR2 from the germline V gene are MNHEY and SMNVEV (reference sequence). V lost 6 bases to trimming and J lost 0 bases, with 12 bases between them. The CDR3 spans 15 residues. CDR3 protein: CASSRHRYSNQPQHF. The CDR3 DNA reads as TGTGCCAGCAGCCGACACAGATATAGCAATCAGCCCCAGCATTTT.

The sample holds many counts of this clonotype. V is TRBV7-2 and J is TRBJ1-2; 9 positions match TRBD1. In germline, CDR1 is SGHTA, CDR2 FQGNSA. With V trimmed by 0 bases and J by 4 bases, 21 bases remained unmatched. There are 21 residues in the CDR3. Here the CDR3 DNA reads TGTGCCAGCAGCTTAGCGTTTAAGTTAAAGAGAGGACAGGGGTCAGGCTATGGCTACACCTTC. It codes for CASSLAFKLKRGQGSGYGYTF.

This clonotype came up many times. The V gene is TRBV10-3, the J gene TRBJ2-3, with 11 bases fitting TRBD2. J was trimmed by 4 bases and V by 10 bases; bases with no gene match: 13. Germline values: CDR1 ENHRY, CDR2 SYGVKD. The CDR3 spans 16 residues. The CDR3 loop is CATARASGGPPDTQYF. The CDR3 region has the DNA TGTGCCACCGCCCGGGCTAGCGGGGGGCCACCAGATACGCAGTATTTT.

The table lists this clonotype with a few counts. The rearrangement links TRBV4-3 to TRBJ2-2; the D call may be TRBD1 or TRBD2 (5 bases each). V gave up 0 bases and J gave up 6 bases, with 8 bases separating them. Germline V gene sequence: CDR1 LGHNA, CDR2 YSLEER. This CDR3 comprises 14 residues. In nucleotides, the CDR3 is TGCGCCAGCAGCCAAGACATGGGGGCCGGGGAGCTGTTTTTT. As protein: CASSQDMGAGELFF.

This clonotype appeared many times. J is TRBJ2-3 and V is TRBV7-3; D is possibly TRBD2 (6 bases). CDR3 size: 13 residues. Trimming cost V 3 bases and J 4 bases, with 8 bases left between them. Germline CDR1 SGHTA, CDR2 FQGTGA. CDR3 loop: CASSFRLADTQYF. The CDR3 nucleotides read TGTGCCAGCAGCTTCAGACTAGCAGATACGCAGTATTTT. The entire variable domain, with the rest obtained from reference TRBV7-3 and TRBJ2-3, is as follows: GAGVSQTPSNKVTEKGKYVELRCDPISGHTALYWYRQSLGQGPEFLIYFQGTGAADDSGLPNDRFFAVRPEGSVSTLKIQRTERGDSAVYLCASSFRLADTQYFGPGTRLTVL.

This clonotype was observed at least ten times. V usage is TRBV7-2 and J usage is TRBJ1-2; 9 bases agree with TRBD1. J lost 3 bases, V lost 2 bases, and 4 bases had no gene match. This CDR3 has 15 amino acids. From germline, CDR1 is SGHTA and CDR2 FQGNSA. CDR3 coding DNA: TGTGCCAGCAGCTTAATGGGACAGGGAGACTATGGCTACACCTTC. Its translation: CASSLMGQGDYGYTF.

This clonotype was counted between two and nine times. The chain uses TRBV6-6 and TRBJ2-7; D gene uncertain. CDR3 length equals 14 residues. V shed 7 bases and J shed 0 bases, with 13 bases lying between them. Germline V gives CDR1 MNHNY, CDR2 SVGAGI (reference sequence). The DNA for the CDR3 is TGTGCCAGCACCTTTGGTAGATTCTCCTACGAGCAGTACTTC. This encodes CASTFGRFSYEQYF.

This clonotype was found a few times. The CDR3 is CASSPRDRKHYGYTF. CDR3 DNA: TGTGCCAGTAGTCCCCGAGACCGAAAACACTATGGCTACACCTTC. The chain combines TRBV19 with TRBJ1-2; D remains ambiguous. The V gene's germline CDR1 is LNHDA and CDR2 SQIVND (reference sequence). V lost 5 bases to trimming and J lost 3 bases, with 16 bases between them. The CDR3 totals 15 residues.

About this clonotype itself: One end of the junction does not line up with germline, which may come from a read error. J is TRBJ1-2 and V is TRBV7-9; 8 bases line up with TRBD1. CDR3 length: 17 amino acids. Germline CDR1 and CDR2: SEHNR and FQNEAQ (reference sequence). Written as DNA, the CDR3 is TGTGCCAGCAGCCTAGCGGGCAGGGGGCGGCGGGACTATGGCTACACCTTC. Protein sequence: CASSLAGRGRRDYGYTF. Looking up the rest from reference TRBV7-9 and TRBJ1-2 gives the full variable domain: DTGVSQNPRHKITKRGQNVTFRCDPISEHNRLYWYRQTLGQGPEFLTYFQNEAQLEKSRLLSDRFSAERPKGSFSTLEIQRTEQGDSAMYLCASSLAGRGRRDYGYTFGSGTRLTVV.

Many counts were recorded for this clonotype. The V call is TRBV20-1, the J call TRBJ1-5, with D possibly TRBD1 on 6 matching bases. CDR3 length: 15 residues. Germline V gives CDR1 DFQATT, CDR2 SNEGSKA (reference sequence). The V end was cut by 5 bases, the J end by 0 bases, with 14 bases between. The CDR3 DNA follows: TGCAGTGCTGCCCTCGGGGGGCGTAGCAATCAGCCCCAGCATTTT. Protein product: CSAALGGRSNQPQHF.

This clonotype was seen more than once but under ten times. The rearrangement uses TRBV12-3 or TRBV12-4 and TRBJ2-5; 7 nucleotides agree with TRBD1. Trimming at V came to 9 bases and at J to 1 base, leaving 5 bases not matched to a gene. This CDR3 has 13 residues. CDR3 DNA: TGTGCCAGTCGTACAGGGGCCCAAGAGACCCAGTACTTC. This codes for CASRTGAQETQYF.

In this sample, this clonotype turned up a few times. The chain couples TRBV20-1 to TRBJ1-1; 7 nucleotides align to TRBD1. J was trimmed by 11 bases and V by 0 bases; bases with no gene match: 3. The CDR3 consists of 11 residues. CDR1 DFQATT and CDR2 SNEGSKA come from the germline V gene (reference sequence). The CDR3 here is CSARETGQAFF. CDR3 sequence (DNA): TGCAGTGCTAGAGAGACAGGGCAGGCTTTCTTT.

V usage is TRBV7-9 and J usage is TRBJ1-6; TRBD1 aligns across 7 bases. This CDR3 is built from 15 residues. V was clipped by 5 bases and J by 8 bases; unmatched bases: 9. Germline V gene data show CDR1 as SEHNR and CDR2 as FQNEAQ (reference sequence). Here the CDR3 DNA reads TGTGCCAGCAGCAAGCGACAGGGTTCGGATTCACCCCTCCACTTT. Translated: CASSKRQGSDSPLHF.

Many counts were recorded for this clonotype. V and J are TRBV7-2 and TRBJ2-1; 8 positions match TRBD1. The CDR3 extends over 15 amino acids. With V trimmed by 1 base and J by 10 bases, 9 bases remained unmatched. Looked up from germline, CDR1 is SGHTA and CDR2 is FQGNSA. As DNA, the CDR3 is TGTGCCAGCAGCTTAGTAGGGACAGGCCCCTCGGAGCAGTTCTTC. Encoded protein: CASSLVGTGPSEQFF.

This clonotype was seen at least ten times. The chain employs TRBV5-1 and TRBJ2-3, with a tentative D call TRBD2 (5 bases). The V gene lost 4 bases and the J gene lost 2 bases, with 11 bases spanning the gap. This CDR3 is built from 14 residues. CDR1 and CDR2 (germline): SGHRS, YFSETQ. The CDR3 spells CASSPTGNTDTQYF. CDR3 coding DNA: TGCGCCAGCAGCCCCACGGGGAACACAGATACGCAGTATTTT.

There are a few counts of this clonotype. The chain combines TRBV20-1 with TRBJ1-2; no clear D gene. Germline V gene data show CDR1 as DFQATT and CDR2 as SNEGSKA (reference sequence). Trimming took off 4 bases at V and 6 bases at J, with 24 bases between the two ends. There are 16 residues in the CDR3. The CDR3 DNA reads TGCAGTGCTATACCCCTAGCCGTCCTTATGTCGCATGGCTACACCTTC. This sequence encodes CSAIPLAVLMSHGYTF.

The gene calls are TRBV19 and TRBJ2-2; no firm D call. CDR1 is LNHDA and CDR2 is SQIVND in the germline V gene (reference sequence). V dropped 0 bases and J dropped 7 bases, with 6 bases sitting between them. The CDR3 is 13 amino acids. CDR3 sequence (DNA): TGTGCCAGTAGTATAGACCCTGGCGGGGAGCTGTTTTTT. It specifies CASSIDPGGELFF. Full variable domain (remainder filled in from reference TRBV19 and TRBJ2-2): DGGITQSPKYLFRKEGQNVTLSCEQNLNHDAMYWYRQDPGQGLRLIYYSQIVNDFQKGDIAEGYSVSREKKESFPLTVTSAQKNPTAFYLCASSIDPGGELFFGEGSRLTVL.

The sample holds many counts of this clonotype. This chain connects TRBV5-4 to TRBJ2-7, with D possibly TRBD2 on 5 matching bases. The germline gives CDR1 SGHNT, CDR2 YYREEE (reference sequence). There are 15 residues in the CDR3. The germline V and J ends were trimmed by 0 bases and 7 bases, with 17 bases remaining between them. This CDR3 is CASSLDGLTPGEQYF. DNA for the CDR3: TGTGCCAGCAGCTTGGATGGACTCACCCCCGGTGAGCAGTACTTC.

The sample holds many counts of this clonotype. The chain couples TRBV2 to TRBJ2-1, with 7 nucleotides matching TRBD2. V gave up 4 bases and J gave up 8 bases; unmatched junction bases: 8. Germline-derived CDR1 and CDR2 are SNHLY and FYNNEI. CDR3 length: 14 amino acids. The CDR3 reads CASSGGRVRDEQFF. The CDR3 nucleotides are TGTGCCAGCAGTGGTGGGAGGGTCCGGGATGAGCAGTTCTTC.

This clonotype was seen at least ten times. The rearrangement links TRBV12-5 to TRBJ1-6; 7 positions agree with TRBD1. V dropped 1 base and J dropped 9; count of bases not matched to a gene: 6. This CDR3 comprises 15 residues. Germline V CDR1 and CDR2: LGHNT, FRNRAP. The CDR3 nucleotides are TGTGCTAGTGGTTTGGGGAGAAACAGGGGTTCACCCCTCCACTTT. Its translation is CASGLGRNRGSPLHF.

There are many counts of this clonotype. This chain connects TRBV9 to TRBJ1-1; 7 nucleotides agree with TRBD1. The CDR3 is made up of 16 amino acids. Germline assignment: CDR1 SGDLS and CDR2 YYNGEE. V lost 2 bases to trimming and J lost 10 bases; unmatched junction nucleotides: 17. CDR3 region: CASSVGQLPLGGVAFF. CDR3 bases: TGTGCCAGCAGCGTGGGACAGCTCCCTTTAGGGGGTGTAGCTTTCTTT.

The chain combines TRBV19 with TRBJ2-1; D possibly corresponds to TRBD2 (5 bases). This CDR3 is 12 amino acids long. The V end lost 2 bases, the J end lost 10 bases, and 9 bases lay between the germline ends. In germline, CDR1 is LNHDA, CDR2 SQIVND (reference sequence). CDR3 bases: TGTGCCAGTAGTATAACCCGACTAGAGCAGTTCTTC. Protein sequence: CASSITRLEQFF.

This clonotype was seen at least ten times. The chain carries TRBV4-1 and TRBJ1-1; possible D gene TRBD1, 5 bases. The CDR3 consists of 13 residues. V was shortened by 0 bases and J by 11 bases, with 13 bases between the two germline ends. Germline CDR1 and CDR2: MGHRA and YSYEKL. The CDR3: CASSQEGRDRAFF. For the CDR3, the DNA is TGCGCCAGCAGCCAAGAAGGTAGGGACCGGGCTTTCTTT.

This clonotype turned up a few times. The chain carries TRBV7-7 and TRBJ2-5; D unclear. The ends were cut back, 1 base at V and 5 bases at J, with 11 bases in the middle. Germline V gene data show CDR1 as SSHAT and CDR2 as FNYEAQ (reference sequence). The CDR3 runs 14 residues. CDR3 region: CASSLVRVRETQYF. The DNA for the CDR3 is TGTGCCAGCAGCTTAGTCCGAGTCAGGGAGACCCAGTACTTC.